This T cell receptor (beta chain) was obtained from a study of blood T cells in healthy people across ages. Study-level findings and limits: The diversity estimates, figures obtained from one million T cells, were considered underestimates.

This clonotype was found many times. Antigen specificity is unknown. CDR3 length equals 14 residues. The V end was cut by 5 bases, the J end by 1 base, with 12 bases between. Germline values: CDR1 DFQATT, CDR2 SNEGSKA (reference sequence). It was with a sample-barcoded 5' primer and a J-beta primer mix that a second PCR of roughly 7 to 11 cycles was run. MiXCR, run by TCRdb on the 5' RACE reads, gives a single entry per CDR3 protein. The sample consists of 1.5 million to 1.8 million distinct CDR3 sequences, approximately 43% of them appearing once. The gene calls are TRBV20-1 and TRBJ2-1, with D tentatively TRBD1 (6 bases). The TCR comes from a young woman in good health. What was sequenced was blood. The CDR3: CSADGGESYNEQFF. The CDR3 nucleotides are TGCAGTGCTGATGGGGGCGAATCCTACAATGAGCAGTTCTTC.